The 22 T cell receptor beta chains given below trace back to one sample, sequenced in a study of blood T cell repertoires in COVID-19. Generated by immunoSEQ multiplex PCR, the TCRdb table keeps only in-frame clones and is missing some. Among some 300,000 clones listed, roughly 86% were seen once. Sequences were obtained from PBMCs or T cells enriched from blood (not recorded which). The source is a woman aged 45 to 65 who had been exposed to COVID-19.

The chain links TRBV30 to TRBJ2-7; 7 bases line up with TRBD2. Per germline, CDR1 GTSNPN and CDR2 SVGIG (reference sequence). The trim removed 2 bases at V and 0 bases at J, leaving 1 base unmatched. The CDR3 runs to 13 residues. CDR3 bases: TGTGCCTGGAGTCCTAGCGGCTCCTACGAGCAGTACTTC. It translates to CAWSPSGSYEQYF.

The CDR3 sequence is CASSEVDQAWDGYTF. The CDR3 DNA reads as TGTGCCAGCAGCGAAGTGGATCAGGCCTGGGATGGCTACACCTTC. This sequence joins TRBV5-5 and TRBJ1-2; no reliable D call. The V gene's germline CDR1 is SGHKS and CDR2 YYEKEE (reference sequence). Trimming cost V 4 bases and J 6 bases, with 19 bases left between them. The CDR3 consists of 15 residues.

This clone was observed once. The V call is TRBV28, the J call TRBJ1-1; a possible D gene is TRBD1 (5 bases). Germline CDR1 reads MDHEN; CDR2 reads SYDVKM. There are 17 residues in the CDR3. V lost 3 bases and J lost 5, with 22 bases in between. CDR3 protein: CASSFRTGGLRGTEAFF. CDR3 coding DNA: TGTGCCAGCAGTTTCCGAACGGGGGGACTCCGTGGAACTGAAGCTTTCTTT.

This chain uses TRBV20-1 with TRBJ2-7; 9 positions agree with TRBD1. CDR1 DFQATT and CDR2 SNEGSKA come from the germline V gene (reference sequence). The CDR3 is 11 residues long. The ends lost 6 bases at V and 12 bases at J; junction bases unmatched: 9. CDR3 region: CSANRDRVWYF. CDR3 sequence (DNA): TGCAGTGCGAACCGGGACAGGGTTTGGTACTTC.

This chain connects TRBV5-1 to TRBJ1-4, with D possibly matching TRBD1 (5 bases). Deletions cut 4 bases from V and 4 bases from J, with 14 bases between. The length of the CDR3 is 15 residues. From germline, CDR1 is SGHRS and CDR2 YFSETQ. The CDR3 DNA is TGCGCCAGCAGCGGTACCGGGACTCGTAATGAAAAACTGTTTTTT. Protein: CASSGTGTRNEKLFF.

The chain carries TRBV28 and TRBJ2-5; 9 bases map to TRBD2. CDR3 length: 15 residues. The V segment lost 3 bases and the J segment 4 bases; nucleotides outside the gene matches: 6. CDR1 is MDHEN, CDR2 SYDVKM, per germline. The CDR3, as DNA: TGTGCCAGCAGTTTGCGGCGGGGGGGCCGAGAGACCCAGTACTTC. It specifies CASSLRRGGRETQYF.

The V gene is TRBV7-2, the J gene TRBJ2-2; 9 bases line up with TRBD2. The junction had 6 bases not matched to a gene; V was cut back by 1 base and J by 6 bases. This CDR3 region has 16 residues. Germline CDR1 reads SGHTA; CDR2 reads FQGNSA. The CDR3 region has the DNA TGTGCCAGCAGCTTAGAACCTAGCGGGGTCTCCGGGGAGCTGTTTTTT. Its translation is CASSLEPSGVSGELFF.

V gene TRBV7-8 combines with J gene TRBJ1-6, with TRBD1 as a possible D gene (6 bases). CDR3 size: 19 residues. Between the trimmed V and J ends, which lost 5 bases and 3 bases, there was a span of 23 bases. The germline V gene has CDR1 SGHVS and CDR2 FQNEAQ. This CDR3 is CASSLSRGRGGYYNSPLHF. CDR3 sequence (DNA): TGTGCCAGCAGCCTTAGTAGGGGGAGGGGCGGTTACTATAATTCACCCCTCCACTTT.

This sequence joins TRBV5-1 and TRBJ2-5; 10 bases are a match to TRBD1. Germline assignment: CDR1 SGHRS and CDR2 YFSETQ. The CDR3 covers 15 residues. The V and J ends lost 4 bases and 5 bases, in that order; junction bases with no gene match: 8. DNA for the CDR3: TGCGCCAGCAGCAGGCGGACAGGGGGGGAGGAGACCCAGTACTTC. Its translation is CASSRRTGGEETQYF.

This chain joins TRBV7-2 and TRBJ2-2, with 12 bases matching TRBD2. The length of the CDR3 is 15 residues. The germline V gene encodes CDR1 SGHTA and CDR2 FQGNSA. After removal of 5 bases from V and 4 bases from J, the junction contained 2 bases not matched to a gene. The CDR3 DNA reads as TGTGCCAGCAGCCCGACTAGCGGGGGCACCGGGGAGCTGTTTTTT. It translates to CASSPTSGGTGELFF.

The V gene is TRBV6-5, the J gene TRBJ1-1, with D perhaps TRBD1 (6 bases). Germline-derived CDR1 and CDR2 are MNHEY and SVGAGI. The V gene lost 4 bases and the J gene lost 7 bases, with 16 bases spanning the gap. The CDR3 is 14 amino acids. The CDR3 DNA reads as TGTGCCAGCAGTTTGACCTACAGGGCTCATGAAGCTTTCTTT. Amino acids: CASSLTYRAHEAFF.

The CDR3 protein is CASSIGPGTDTQYF. Written as DNA, the CDR3 is TGTGCCAGTAGTATAGGCCCAGGCACAGATACGCAGTATTTT. The chain carries TRBV19 and TRBJ2-3; no clear D gene. V lost 1 base to trimming and J lost 1 base, with 6 bases between them. The CDR3 spans 14 residues. CDR1 and CDR2 (germline): LNHDA, SQIVND (reference sequence).

The chain has TRBV10-3 and TRBJ2-3; no clear D. Trimming took off 3 bases at V and 1 base at J, with 8 bases between the two ends. The CDR3 sequence is 14 residues long. CDR1 and CDR2 (germline): ENHRY, SYGVKD. CDR3 in amino acids: CAISESVGTDTQYF. Here the CDR3 DNA reads TGTGCCATCAGTGAAAGCGTAGGCACAGATACGCAGTATTTT.

This chain joins TRBV27 and TRBJ1-2; a possible D gene is TRBD1 (6 bases). Germline V gene sequence: CDR1 MNHEY, CDR2 SMNVEV (reference sequence). The V end was cut by 0 bases, the J end by 4 bases, with 12 bases between. The CDR3 sequence is 15 residues long. CDR3 in amino acids: CASSLSPGAGYGYTF. The CDR3 DNA is TGTGCCAGCAGTTTATCCCCAGGGGCCGGCTATGGCTACACCTTC.

This clone has just one count. The V and J genes are TRBV5-1 and TRBJ2-3; TRBD2 aligns across 13 bases. The V gene end was trimmed by 4 bases and the J gene end by 0 bases; junction bases not matched to a gene: 2. The CDR3 loop spans 16 amino acids. Germline CDR1 is SGHRS and CDR2 is YFSETQ. This chain's CDR3 is CASSKGLAGSTDTQYF. The CDR3 DNA follows: TGCGCCAGCAGCAAGGGACTAGCGGGGAGCACAGATACGCAGTATTTT.

The V call is TRBV6-5, the J call TRBJ1-2, with 10 positions matching TRBD1. With 2 bases clipped from V and 11 bases from J, the junction kept 5 bases outside the gene matches. Germline CDR1 MNHEY, CDR2 SVGAGI. The CDR3 loop spans 13 amino acids. The CDR3 protein is CASSYRLDRGYTF. As DNA, the CDR3 is TGTGCCAGCAGTTACCGTTTGGACAGGGGGTACACCTTC.

As for this clone: Different DNA sequences within this sample yield the same CDR3. The chain carries TRBV18 and TRBJ2-7; D not certain. The CDR3 extends over 13 amino acids. V shed 0 bases and J shed 0 bases, with 3 bases lying between them. Germline V gives CDR1 KGHSH, CDR2 LQKENI. For the CDR3, the DNA is TGTGCCAGCTCACCACCGAGCTCCTACGAGCAGTACTTC. Its protein product is CASSPPSSYEQYF.

CDR3 in DNA: TGTGCCAGCAGGAACGACAGATCCTACGAGCAGTACTTC. Its translation is CASRNDRSYEQYF. The V call is TRBV5-5, the J call TRBJ2-7; D may be TRBD1 (5 bases). Trimming pared 5 bases from V and 1 base from J, leaving 10 bases between. This CDR3 comprises 13 residues. CDR1 is SGHKS and CDR2 is YYEKEE in the germline V gene (reference sequence).

The chain couples TRBV15 to TRBJ2-3; perhaps TRBD1 as D (6 bases). Looked up from germline, CDR1 is LNHNV and CDR2 is YYDKDF (reference sequence). CDR3 length: 16 residues. V was cut by 2 bases and J by 2 bases, with 14 bases left in between. The CDR3 DNA follows: TGTGCCACCAGCAGAAATACAGGGTGGGACACAGATACGCAGTATTTT. As protein: CATSRNTGWDTDTQYF.

This chain uses TRBV6-5 with TRBJ1-2; 7 bases agree with TRBD1. CDR1 is MNHEY and CDR2 is SVGAGI in the germline V gene. Losses at the gene ends were 4 bases for V and 8 bases for J; bases not matched to a gene: 7. The CDR3 extends over 13 amino acids. Written as DNA, the CDR3 is TGTGCCAGCAGTTCGACAGGGCTCGAAGGCTACACCTTC. Translated, it gives CASSSTGLEGYTF.

The chain employs TRBV6-5 and TRBJ1-3; TRBD1 might be the D (5 bases). Germline V CDR1 and CDR2: MNHEY, SVGAGI. Deletions cut 6 bases from V and 1 base from J, with 13 bases between. The CDR3 has 15 residues. This chain's CDR3 is CASREEGASGNTIYF. The CDR3 DNA reads as TGTGCCAGCAGAGAGGAAGGGGCGTCTGGAAACACCATATATTTT.

The chain employs TRBV11-2 and TRBJ1-2; 9 bases fit TRBD1. From germline, CDR1 is SGHAT and CDR2 FQNNGV. V shed 2 bases, J shed 5 bases, and the junction held 6 bases outside the gene matches. This CDR3 has 15 amino acids. The CDR3 is CASSLSGTGYYGYTF. As DNA, the CDR3 is TGTGCCAGCAGCTTATCCGGGACAGGGTATTATGGCTACACCTTC.